The 20 T cell receptor beta chains reported below all come from one sample, sequenced in a study of blood T cell repertoires in COVID-19. This table comes from immunoSEQ multiplex PCR, and its TCRdb copy is limited to in-frame clones, with some not included. Seen here are about 73,000 clones, about four fifths observed once, and the top ten hold 20% to 25%. Sequencing was performed on peripheral blood. All receptors come from a woman aged 65 to 85 with acute or convalescent COVID-19.

CDR3 sequence (DNA): TGTGCCAGCAGCTTAGCCCGGGACAGGGGGTACACCTTC. Residues: CASSLARDRGYTF. The chain employs TRBV7-9 and TRBJ1-2; 11 nucleotides match TRBD1. Germline V lookup: CDR1 SEHNR, CDR2 FQNEAQ (reference sequence). This CDR3 contains 13 residues. V lost 0 bases, J lost 11 bases, and 2 bases stayed unmatched. The variable domain in full, completed from reference TRBV7-9 and TRBJ1-2, reads DTGVSQNPRHKITKRGQNVTFRCDPISEHNRLYWYRQTLGQGPEFLTYFQNEAQLEKSRLLSDRFSAERPKGSFSTLEIQRTEQGDSAMYLCASSLARDRGYTFGSGTRLTVV.

The chain is built from TRBV7-8 and TRBJ1-2; the match to TRBD1 covers 10 bases. This CDR3 region has 15 residues. V trimming: 4 bases; J trimming: 4 bases; junction bases outside the gene matches: 6. Germline CDR1 reads SGHVS; CDR2 reads FQNEAQ. The CDR3 sequence: CASSSRDRGSYGYTF. The CDR3, as DNA: TGTGCCAGCAGCTCCCGGGACAGGGGTAGCTATGGCTACACCTTC.

The chain combines TRBV7-9 with TRBJ1-1, with a possible D match to TRBD1 (6 bases). The CDR3 spans 13 residues. Germline values: CDR1 SEHNR, CDR2 FQNEAQ (reference sequence). V was cut by 3 bases and J by 4 bases, with 9 bases left in between. The chain's CDR3 is CASSFSGVTEAFF. The CDR3, as DNA: TGTGCCAGCAGCTTCTCAGGGGTCACTGAAGCTTTCTTT. Full variable domain (missing parts from reference TRBV7-9 and TRBJ1-1): DTGVSQNPRHKITKRGQNVTFRCDPISEHNRLYWYRQTLGQGPEFLTYFQNEAQLEKSRLLSDRFSAERPKGSFSTLEIQRTEQGDSAMYLCASSFSGVTEAFFGQGTRLTVV.

The rearrangement joins TRBV9 to TRBJ2-1; 11 bases are shared with TRBD2. This CDR3 comprises 16 residues. V trimming: 0 bases; J trimming: 6 bases; junction bases outside the gene matches: 5. CDR1 SGDLS and CDR2 YYNGEE come from the germline V gene. CDR3 nucleotides: TGTGCCAGCAGCGTAGGTTTGGGACTAGCGGCCAATGAGCAGTTCTTC. Amino acid sequence: CASSVGLGLAANEQFF.

The chain joins TRBV4-2 to TRBJ2-2; 11 bases fit TRBD2. Trimming took 4 bases from V and 1 from J; bases not matched to a gene: 5. CDR3 length: 17 residues. The germline V gene encodes CDR1 LGHNA and CDR2 YNFKEQ. The CDR3 nucleotides read TGTGCCAGCAGCCCCATACTAGCGGGAGTGAACACCGGGGAGCTGTTTTTT. The encoded protein is CASSPILAGVNTGELFF.

This clone has a single count. V gene TRBV7-8 combines with J gene TRBJ2-1; 9 bases agree with TRBD2. The trim removed 4 bases at V and 3 bases at J, leaving 7 bases unmatched. Germline V CDR1 and CDR2: SGHVS, FQNEAQ. The CDR3 runs to 16 residues. In DNA, the CDR3 is TGTGCCAGCAGCTCCTTAGCGGGAGCCTACTACAATGAGCAGTTCTTC. It is translated as CASSSLAGAYYNEQFF.

The CDR3, as DNA: TGCGCCAGCAGCTTGGCTCTAGCGACGAACACCGGGGAGCTGTTTTTT. It is translated as CASSLALATNTGELFF. The chain uses TRBV5-1 and TRBJ2-2, with D possibly matching TRBD2 (6 bases). The CDR3 has 16 residues. V lost 0 bases and J 0 bases, leaving 9 bases between the germline ends. The V gene's germline CDR1 is SGHRS and CDR2 YFSETQ.

The chain carries TRBV11-2 and TRBJ2-7, with 12 nucleotides matching TRBD2. The length of the CDR3 is 16 residues. Germline-derived CDR1 and CDR2 are SGHAT and FQNNGV. With V trimmed by 5 bases and J by 0 bases, 5 bases remained unmatched. CDR3 amino acids: CASSPGTSGLSYEQYF. Here the CDR3 DNA reads TGTGCCAGCAGCCCCGGGACTAGCGGGCTCTCCTACGAGCAGTACTTC.

The chain employs TRBV6-5 and TRBJ2-7; 8 nucleotides line up with TRBD1. The germline CDR1 and CDR2 sequences are MNHEY and SVGAGI. This CDR3 spans 14 amino acids. The V gene end was trimmed by 7 bases and the J gene end by 5 bases; junction bases not matched to a gene: 10. The CDR3 spells CASIVGQGRNEQYF. The CDR3 DNA follows: TGTGCCAGCATTGTCGGACAGGGCAGGAACGAGCAGTACTTC.

V is TRBV13 and J is TRBJ1-2; TRBD1 agrees at 7 bases. Trimming took 5 bases from V and 7 from J; bases not matched to a gene: 10. The CDR3 extends over 14 amino acids. Germline CDR1 and CDR2: PRHDT and FYEKMQ (reference sequence). The chain's CDR3 is CASSPGTVSGGYTF. The CDR3 nucleotides read TGTGCCAGCAGCCCCGGGACAGTCTCCGGTGGCTACACCTTC.

This chain uses TRBV2 with TRBJ1-5; TRBD1 is a possible D gene (5 bases). The CDR3 runs 14 residues. Per the germline V gene, CDR1 is SNHLY and CDR2 is FYNNEI. Trimming shortened V by 2 bases and J by 3 bases, and 8 bases separated the two germline ends. CDR3 DNA sequence: TGTGCCAGCAGTGAACAGGGCCTCAATCAGCCCCAGCATTTT. Translating it yields CASSEQGLNQPQHF.

V is TRBV6-5 and J is TRBJ1-5; TRBD1 aligns across 9 bases. Germline V CDR1 and CDR2: MNHEY, SVGAGI. CDR3 length: 13 residues. V shed 7 bases and J 7 bases; nucleotides not matched to a gene: 5. The CDR3 reads CASTQGAGQPQHF. The CDR3 DNA reads TGTGCCAGCACACAGGGGGCTGGACAGCCCCAGCATTTT.

This clone was detected only a few times. J is TRBJ2-2 and V is TRBV7-9, with 7 bases aligning to TRBD2. This CDR3 comprises 15 residues. The V gene's germline CDR1 is SEHNR and CDR2 FQNEAQ (reference sequence). Trimming cost V 11 bases and J 2 bases; bases outside gene matches: 11. CDR3: CALGPGTTNTGELFF. DNA for the CDR3: TGTGCCCTCGGGCCCGGGACTACCAACACCGGGGAGCTGTTTTTT.

This clone was seen at least ten times. The chain is built from TRBV5-4 and TRBJ2-6; tentative D call: TRBD1 (6 bases). Germline V gene sequence: CDR1 SGHNT, CDR2 YYREEE (reference sequence). The CDR3 length is 17 residues. V was pared by 5 bases and J by 2 bases, with 17 bases between. CDR3 in amino acids: CASSTTGTRAGANVLTF. CDR3 sequence (DNA): TGTGCCAGCAGTACGACAGGAACCAGGGCTGGGGCCAACGTCCTGACTTTC.

This clone was observed a single time. The chain joins TRBV3-1 (or the pseudogene TRBV3-2) to TRBJ2-3, with 7 bases fitting TRBD2. V was pared by 4 bases and J by 4 bases, with 14 bases of the junction left unmatched. CDR1 LGHDT and CDR2 YNNKEL come from the germline V gene (reference sequence). The CDR3 runs to 17 residues. The chain's CDR3 is CASSPDAGLDMSDTQYF. The CDR3 nucleotides are TGTGCCAGCAGCCCAGACGCAGGACTAGACATGTCAGATACGCAGTATTTT.

V gene TRBV27 combines with J gene TRBJ1-1; maybe TRBD1 (5 bases). The germline V gene encodes CDR1 MNHEY and CDR2 SMNVEV (reference sequence). The length of the CDR3 is 14 residues. Trimming left V 5 bases short and J 4 bases short, with 14 bases between. The chain's CDR3 is CASSLIGGGTEAFF. CDR3 DNA: TGTGCCAGCAGTCTCATCGGGGGAGGCACTGAAGCTTTCTTT.

This chain links TRBV30 with TRBJ2-7; the match to TRBD2 covers 9 bases. Germline V gene sequence: CDR1 GTSNPN, CDR2 SVGIG (reference sequence). The CDR3 extends over 15 amino acids. The ends lost 3 bases at V and 0 bases at J; junction bases unmatched: 6. Here the CDR3 DNA reads TGTGCCTGGAGGGTTAATAGCGGGAGCTCCTACGAGCAGTACTTC. Its protein is CAWRVNSGSSYEQYF.

This chain joins TRBV11-2 and TRBJ1-1; D call uncertain. The V gene lost 3 bases and the J gene lost 1 base, with 6 bases spanning the gap. The CDR3 loop spans 13 amino acids. Germline assignment: CDR1 SGHAT and CDR2 FQNNGV. CDR3 sequence reads: CASSLVRNTEAFF. Here the CDR3 DNA reads TGTGCCAGCAGCTTGGTCAGGAACACTGAAGCTTTCTTT. The complete variable domain, with remaining parts taken from reference TRBV11-2 and TRBJ1-1, reads EAGVAQSPRYKIIEKRQSVAFWCNPISGHATLYWYQQILGQGPKLLIQFQNNGVVDDSQLPKDRFSAERLKGVDSTLKIQPAKLEDSAVYLCASSLVRNTEAFFGQGTRLTVV.

The gene calls are TRBV28 and TRBJ2-6; 9 nucleotides agree with TRBD1. Germline trimming cut 3 bases from V and 3 bases from J; bases unmatched to any gene: 9. Germline V gene lookup returns CDR1 MDHEN and CDR2 SYDVKM. The CDR3 has 18 residues. CDR3 in amino acids: CASSFRQGGYLGANVLTF. The CDR3 DNA reads as TGTGCCAGCAGTTTCCGACAGGGGGGGTATCTTGGGGCCAACGTCCTGACTTTC.

The CDR3 reads CASSGQGIISPLHF. CDR3 nucleotides: TGTGCCAGCAGTGGGCAGGGTATTATTTCACCCCTCCACTTT. The chain joins TRBV2 to TRBJ1-6; the D gene is possibly TRBD1 (5 bases). Between the trimmed V and J ends, which lost 4 bases and 9 bases, there was a span of 13 bases. Germline CDR1 and CDR2: SNHLY and FYNNEI. CDR3 length equals 14 residues.